This TCR beta chain came from a study of blood T cell repertoires in COVID-19. Per the study methods: Reference gene primer amplification yielded estimated nucleated cell counts. Clones were read by immunoSEQ multiplex PCR, and TCRdb kept only the in-frame ones, dropping some. The D gene and trimming were derived from the DNA, and the V and J assignments and clone size from that table. The data hold 270,000 or so clones, with 75% to 90% observed a single time. The CDR3 runs 16 residues. CDR1 is SEHNR, CDR2 FQNEAQ, per germline (reference sequence). Between the trimmed V and J ends, which lost 2 bases and 6 bases, there was a span of 14 bases.

This receptor was identified in a man aged 40-50 years with acute or convalescent COVID-19. The sequencing sample was made of peripheral blood. The V gene is TRBV7-9, the J gene TRBJ1-6; D gene ambiguous. CDR3 nucleotides: TGTGCCAGCAGCTTAAAAAGCGCGGGCGGTAATTCACCCCTCCACTTT. Protein product: CASSLKSAGGNSPLHF.